Following are 8 T cell receptor beta chains from one sample sequenced in a study of cytomegalovirus exposure and HLA in healthy donors. PCR amplification relied on 60 Vbeta primers (plus 13 Jbeta primers). Measured with immunoSEQ multiplex PCR; TCRdb has only the in-frame clones, and not every one. The table lists nearly 110,000 clones, roughly 73% of them singletons. Material: PBMCs. These receptors were taken from a man aged 25 to 40 in good health and CMV-seronegative.

This clone turned up a few times. The rearrangement links TRBV19 to TRBJ1-2; 7 nucleotides line up with TRBD1. The germline V gene has CDR1 LNHDA and CDR2 SQIVND (reference sequence). Germline trimming cut 6 bases from V and 7 bases from J; bases unmatched to any gene: 8. The CDR3 has 13 residues. The DNA for the CDR3 is TGTGCCAGTAGCGAACAGGGGATCGGTGGCTACACCTTC. This sequence encodes CASSEQGIGGYTF. Drawing the rest from reference TRBV19 and TRBJ1-2, the complete variable domain is DGGITQSPKYLFRKEGQNVTLSCEQNLNHDAMYWYRQDPGQGLRLIYYSQIVNDFQKGDIAEGYSVSREKKESFPLTVTSAQKNPTAFYLCASSEQGIGGYTFGSGTRLTVV.

The genes are TRBV27 and TRBJ1-1, with no clear D. V lost 4 bases to trimming and J lost 4 bases, with 13 bases between them. CDR3 length: 14 residues. Germline lookup yields CDR1 MNHEY and CDR2 SMNVEV (reference sequence). The CDR3 DNA reads TGTGCCAGCAGTTCCCTTGGCGGGAGCACTGAAGCTTTCTTT. Translating gives CASSSLGGSTEAFF.

The count of this clone is one. This chain connects TRBV5-1 to TRBJ2-7, with 9 bases aligning to TRBD2. Germline CDR1 reads SGHRS; CDR2 reads YFSETQ. With 0 bases clipped from V and 2 bases from J, the junction kept 3 bases outside the gene matches. The CDR3 spans 15 residues. The CDR3 sequence is CASSLELAGTYEQYF. The CDR3 nucleotides read TGCGCCAGCAGCTTGGAGCTAGCGGGGACCTACGAGCAGTACTTC.

This clone was seen once. The chain is built from TRBV27 and TRBJ2-4, with TRBD2 matching 11 bases. CDR1 is MNHEY, CDR2 SMNVEV, per germline (reference sequence). V gave up 3 bases and J gave up 0 bases; unmatched junction bases: 7. CDR3 size: 18 residues. The CDR3 sequence is CASSLGTSGHIAKNIQYF. CDR3 sequence (DNA): TGTGCCAGCAGTTTGGGGACTAGCGGACACATAGCCAAAAACATTCAGTACTTC.

The chain couples TRBV7-8 to TRBJ2-1; D perhaps matches TRBD2 (6 bases). The CDR3 extends over 11 amino acids. Trimming took off 6 bases at V and 8 bases at J, with 8 bases between the two ends. Germline CDR1 is SGHVS and CDR2 is FQNEAQ. In DNA form, the CDR3 reads TGTGCCAGCAGGGGGGGTCATGAGCAGTTCTTC. Translated, it gives CASRGGHEQFF. Filled out from reference TRBV7-8 and TRBJ2-1, the complete variable domain reads GAGVSQSPRYKVAKRGQDVALRCDPISGHVSLFWYQQALGQGPEFLTYFQNEAQLDKSGLPSDRFFAERPEGSVSTLKIQRTQQEDSAVYLCASRGGHEQFFGPGTRLTVL.

The chain links TRBV19 to TRBJ2-6; TRBD1 might be the D (5 bases). The CDR3 sequence is 15 residues long. V lost 5 bases, J lost 2 bases, and 10 bases lay in between. From germline, CDR1 is LNHDA and CDR2 SQIVND (reference sequence). In DNA form, the CDR3 reads TGTGCCAGTAGTCTCGACAGAGCTGGGGCCAACGTCCTGACTTTC. Its translation is CASSLDRAGANVLTF.

J is TRBJ1-2 and V is TRBV27, with 10 nucleotides matching TRBD1. Germline values: CDR1 MNHEY, CDR2 SMNVEV (reference sequence). After removal of 6 bases from V and 5 bases from J, the junction contained 12 bases not matched to a gene. The CDR3 length is 16 residues. DNA of the CDR3: TGTGCCAGCAGGAACCCGGGACAGGGGAATTCTTATGGCTACACCTTC. It yields the protein CASRNPGQGNSYGYTF.

This chain joins TRBV9 and TRBJ2-1; 11 positions agree with TRBD1. The V gene's germline CDR1 is SGDLS and CDR2 YYNGEE. V lost 3 bases, J lost 8 bases, and 1 base stayed unmatched. The CDR3 runs to 13 residues. CDR3 nucleotides: TGTGCCAGCAGCGGGGACAGGGGGTATGAGCAGTTCTTC. This encodes CASSGDRGYEQFF.